This T cell receptor beta chain derives from a study of blood T cell repertoires in COVID-19. Germline lookup yields CDR1 SGHRS and CDR2 YFSETQ. With 4 bases clipped from V and 7 bases from J, the junction kept 12 bases outside the gene matches. The CDR3 sequence is 16 residues long. Clones were sequenced by immunoSEQ multiplex PCR, and TCRdb holds only the in-frame ones, with some missing. The sample lists 280,000 or so clones; around nine tenths were seen once. Material: PBMCs or T cells enriched from blood (not recorded which). The sequence derives from a woman aged 40-49 years who had recovered from COVID-19. The V and J genes are TRBV5-1 and TRBJ2-1; TRBD2 aligns across 9 bases. CDR3 nucleotides: TGCGCCAGCAGCCCGATGGGGGGCGGGAGGGGTAATGAGCAGTTCTTC. Its translation is CASSPMGGGRGNEQFF. The full variable domain, in which reference TRBV5-1 and TRBJ2-1 provide the parts outside the CDR3, is KAGVTQTPRYLIKTRGQQVTLSCSPISGHRSVSWYQQTPGQGLQFLFEYFSETQRNKGNFPGRFSGRQFSNSRSEMNVSTLELGDSALYLCASSPMGGGRGNEQFFGPGTRLTVL.